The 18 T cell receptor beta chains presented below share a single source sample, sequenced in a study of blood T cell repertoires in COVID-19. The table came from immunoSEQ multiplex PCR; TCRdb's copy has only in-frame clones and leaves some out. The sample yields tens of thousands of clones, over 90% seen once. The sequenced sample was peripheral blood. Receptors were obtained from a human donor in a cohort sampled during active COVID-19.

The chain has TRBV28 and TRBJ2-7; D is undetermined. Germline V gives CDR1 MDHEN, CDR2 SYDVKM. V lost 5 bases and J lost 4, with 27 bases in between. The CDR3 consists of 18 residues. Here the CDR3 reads CASSTAIEELRQKYEQYF. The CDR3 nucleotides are TGTGCCAGCAGTACCGCCATCGAGGAGCTCCGCCAGAAGTACGAGCAGTACTTC. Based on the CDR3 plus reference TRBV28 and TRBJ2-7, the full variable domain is DVKVTQSSRYLVKRTGEKVFLECVQDMDHENMFWYRQDPGLGLRLIYFSYDVKMKEKGDIPEGYSVSREKKERFSLILESASTNQTSMYLCASSTAIEELRQKYEQYFGPGTRLTVT.

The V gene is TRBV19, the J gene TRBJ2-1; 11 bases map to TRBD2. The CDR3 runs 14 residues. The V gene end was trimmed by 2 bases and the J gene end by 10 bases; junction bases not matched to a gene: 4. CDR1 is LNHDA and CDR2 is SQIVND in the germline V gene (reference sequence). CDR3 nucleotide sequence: TGTGCCAGTAGTATAACTAGCGGGAGAGGAGAGCAGTTCTTC. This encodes CASSITSGRGEQFF.

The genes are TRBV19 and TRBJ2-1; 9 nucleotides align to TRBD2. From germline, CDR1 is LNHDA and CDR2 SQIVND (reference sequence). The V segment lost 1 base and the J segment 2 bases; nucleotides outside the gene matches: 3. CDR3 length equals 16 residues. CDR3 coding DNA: TGTGCCAGTAGTATAGTAGCGGGGGTCCCCTACAATGAGCAGTTCTTC. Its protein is CASSIVAGVPYNEQFF.

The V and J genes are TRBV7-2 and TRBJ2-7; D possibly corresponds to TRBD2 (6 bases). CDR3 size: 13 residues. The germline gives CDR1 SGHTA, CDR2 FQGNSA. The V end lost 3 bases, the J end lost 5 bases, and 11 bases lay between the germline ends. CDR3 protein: CASSFAGGNEQYF. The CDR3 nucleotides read TGTGCCAGCAGCTTCGCAGGCGGGAACGAGCAGTACTTC.

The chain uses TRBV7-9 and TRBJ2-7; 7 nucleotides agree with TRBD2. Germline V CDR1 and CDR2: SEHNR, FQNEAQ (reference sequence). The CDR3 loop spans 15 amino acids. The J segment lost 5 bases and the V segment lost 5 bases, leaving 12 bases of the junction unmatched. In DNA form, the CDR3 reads TGTGCCAGCAGCATGACTAGCAATACGCCGGACGAGCAGTACTTC. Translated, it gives CASSMTSNTPDEQYF.

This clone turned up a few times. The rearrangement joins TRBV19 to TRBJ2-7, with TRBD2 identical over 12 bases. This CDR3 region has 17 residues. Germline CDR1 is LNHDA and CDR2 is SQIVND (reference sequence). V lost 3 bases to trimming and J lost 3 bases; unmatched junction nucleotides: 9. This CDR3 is CASSMGLAGGQLYEQYF. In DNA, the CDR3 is TGTGCCAGTAGTATGGGGCTAGCGGGAGGGCAGCTCTACGAGCAGTACTTC.

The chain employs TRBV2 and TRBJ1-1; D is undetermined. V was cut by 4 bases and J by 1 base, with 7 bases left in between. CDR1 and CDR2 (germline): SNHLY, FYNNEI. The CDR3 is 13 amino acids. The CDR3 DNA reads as TGTGCCAGCAGTGTGGCAGAGAACACTGAAGCTTTCTTT. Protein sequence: CASSVAENTEAFF.

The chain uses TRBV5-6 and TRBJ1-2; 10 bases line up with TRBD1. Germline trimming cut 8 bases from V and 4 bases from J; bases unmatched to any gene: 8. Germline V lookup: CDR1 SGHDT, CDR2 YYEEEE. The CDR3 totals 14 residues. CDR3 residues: CASTPGQGLYGYTF. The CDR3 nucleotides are TGTGCCAGTACTCCGGGACAGGGGCTCTATGGCTACACCTTC.

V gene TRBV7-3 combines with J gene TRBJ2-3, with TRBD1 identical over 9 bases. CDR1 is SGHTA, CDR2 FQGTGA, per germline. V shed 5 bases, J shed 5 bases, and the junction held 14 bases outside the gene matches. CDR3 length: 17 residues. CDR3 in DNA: TGTGCCAGCAGCCGACGAGGTCGGACAGGGGATATAGATACGCAGTATTTT. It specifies CASSRRGRTGDIDTQYF.

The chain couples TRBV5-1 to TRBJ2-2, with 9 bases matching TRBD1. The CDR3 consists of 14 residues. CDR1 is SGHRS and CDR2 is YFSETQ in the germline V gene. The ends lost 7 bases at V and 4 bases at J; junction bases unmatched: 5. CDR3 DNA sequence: TGCGCCAGCCGGGACAGGGTACTCACCGGGGAGCTGTTTTTT. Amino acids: CASRDRVLTGELFF.

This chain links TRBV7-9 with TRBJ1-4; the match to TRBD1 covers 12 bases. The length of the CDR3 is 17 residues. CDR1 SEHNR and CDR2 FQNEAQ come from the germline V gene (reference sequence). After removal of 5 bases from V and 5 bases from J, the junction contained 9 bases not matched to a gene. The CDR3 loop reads CASSRGDRGLWNEKLFF. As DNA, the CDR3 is TGTGCCAGCAGCCGTGGGGACAGGGGGCTTTGGAATGAAAAACTGTTTTTT.

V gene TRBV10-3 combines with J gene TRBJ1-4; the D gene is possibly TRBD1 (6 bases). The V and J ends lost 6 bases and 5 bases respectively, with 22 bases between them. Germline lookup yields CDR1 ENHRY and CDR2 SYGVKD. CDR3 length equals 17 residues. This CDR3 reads CAIRGKDSNVGNEKLFF. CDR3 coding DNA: TGTGCCATCAGGGGAAAGGACAGTAATGTTGGGAATGAAAAACTGTTTTTT.

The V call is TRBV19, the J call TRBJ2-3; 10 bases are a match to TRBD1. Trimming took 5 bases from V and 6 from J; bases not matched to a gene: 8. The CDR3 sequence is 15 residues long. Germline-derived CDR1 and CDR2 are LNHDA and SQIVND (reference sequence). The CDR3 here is CASSPRQGATDTQYF. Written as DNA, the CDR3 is TGTGCCAGTAGTCCTCGACAGGGGGCAACGGATACGCAGTATTTT.

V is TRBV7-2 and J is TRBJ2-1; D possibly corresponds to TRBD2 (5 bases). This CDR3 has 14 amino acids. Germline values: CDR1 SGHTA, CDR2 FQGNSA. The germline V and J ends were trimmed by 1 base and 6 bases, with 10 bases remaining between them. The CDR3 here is CASSLGEHSNEQFF. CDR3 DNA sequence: TGTGCCAGCAGCTTAGGGGAGCACTCCAATGAGCAGTTCTTC. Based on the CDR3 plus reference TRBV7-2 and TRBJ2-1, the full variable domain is GAGVSQSPSNKVTEKGKDVELRCDPISGHTALYWYRQSLGQGLEFLIYFQGNSAPDKSGLPSDRFSAERTGGSVSTLTIQRTQQEDSAVYLCASSLGEHSNEQFFGPGTRLTVL.

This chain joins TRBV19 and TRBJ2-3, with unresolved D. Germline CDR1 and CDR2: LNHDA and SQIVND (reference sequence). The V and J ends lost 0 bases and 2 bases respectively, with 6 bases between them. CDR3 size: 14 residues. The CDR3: CASSIEANTDTQYF. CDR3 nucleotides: TGTGCCAGTAGTATAGAAGCGAACACAGATACGCAGTATTTT.

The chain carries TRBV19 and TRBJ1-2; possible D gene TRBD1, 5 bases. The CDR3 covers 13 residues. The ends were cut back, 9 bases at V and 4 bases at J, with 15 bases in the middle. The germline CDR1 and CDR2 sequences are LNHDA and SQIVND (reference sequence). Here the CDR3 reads CASDSFSVYGYTF. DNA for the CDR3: TGTGCCAGCGACAGTTTTTCGGTCTATGGCTACACCTTC.

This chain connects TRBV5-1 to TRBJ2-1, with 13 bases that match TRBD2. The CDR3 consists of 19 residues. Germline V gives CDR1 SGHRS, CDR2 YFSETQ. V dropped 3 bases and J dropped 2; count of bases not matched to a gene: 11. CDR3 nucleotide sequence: TGCGCCAGCAGCTCCGTCCCGGGACTAGCGGGATTCCCCTACAATGAGCAGTTCTTC. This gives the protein CASSSVPGLAGFPYNEQFF.

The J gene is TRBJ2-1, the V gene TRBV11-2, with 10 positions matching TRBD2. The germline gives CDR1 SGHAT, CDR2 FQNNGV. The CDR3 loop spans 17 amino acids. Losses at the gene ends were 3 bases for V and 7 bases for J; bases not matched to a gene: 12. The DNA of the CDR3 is TGTGCCAGCAGCTTGGGCTTAGCGGGAGGCCGGGGGAATGAGCAGTTCTTC. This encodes CASSLGLAGGRGNEQFF.